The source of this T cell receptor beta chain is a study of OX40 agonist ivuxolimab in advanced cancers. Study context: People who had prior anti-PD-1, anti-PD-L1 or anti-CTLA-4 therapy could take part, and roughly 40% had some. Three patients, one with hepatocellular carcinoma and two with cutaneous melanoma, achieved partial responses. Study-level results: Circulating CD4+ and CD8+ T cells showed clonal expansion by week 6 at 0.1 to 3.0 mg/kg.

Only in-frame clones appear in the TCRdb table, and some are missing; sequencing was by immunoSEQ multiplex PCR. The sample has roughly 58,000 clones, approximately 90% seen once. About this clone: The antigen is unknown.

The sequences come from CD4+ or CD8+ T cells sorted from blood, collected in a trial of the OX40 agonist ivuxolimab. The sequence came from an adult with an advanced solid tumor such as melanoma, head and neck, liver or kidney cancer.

CDR3 loop: CASTSEGTQYF. CDR3 DNA sequence: TGTGCCAGCACCTCCGAGGGCACGCAGTATTTT. The V gene is TRBV6-6, the J gene TRBJ2-3, with D maybe TRBD2 (5 bases). Per the germline V gene, CDR1 is MNHNY and CDR2 is SVGAGI (reference sequence). V shed 7 bases and J shed 9 bases, with 11 bases lying between them. The CDR3 is 11 amino acids.